The 14 T cell receptor beta chains below all came from one sample that was sequenced in a study of blood T cell repertoires in COVID-19. The method was immunoSEQ multiplex PCR; TCRdb's version includes in-frame clones alone and lacks a portion of them. The sample contains 77,000 or so clones, about three quarters of which appear only once. Sequencing input: peripheral blood. The receptors derive from a woman of 80 years or more with active or convalescent COVID-19.

This rearrangement joins TRBV11-2 to TRBJ1-6; no reliable D call. CDR1 is SGHAT, CDR2 FQNNGV, per germline. The CDR3 consists of 13 residues. Trimming left V 5 bases short and J 8 bases short, with 10 bases between. CDR3 DNA sequence: TGTGCCAGCAGCCGGAGTGAGGATTCACCCCTCCACTTT. Translated, it gives CASSRSEDSPLHF. Supplemented by reference TRBV11-2 and TRBJ1-6, the full variable domain reads EAGVAQSPRYKIIEKRQSVAFWCNPISGHATLYWYQQILGQGPKLLIQFQNNGVVDDSQLPKDRFSAERLKGVDSTLKIQPAKLEDSAVYLCASSRSEDSPLHFGNGTRLTVT.

The chain uses TRBV7-2 and TRBJ2-2, with D possibly matching TRBD2 (6 bases). The V gene lost 4 bases and the J gene lost 6 bases, with 9 bases spanning the gap. The CDR3 is 13 residues long. Germline CDR1 SGHTA, CDR2 FQGNSA. In DNA form, the CDR3 reads TGTGCCAGCAGCTCCCCTAGCGCCGGGGAGCTGTTTTTT. Protein product: CASSSPSAGELFF.

This clone showed up just a few times. The chain uses TRBV5-4 and TRBJ2-7; TRBD1 aligns across 8 bases. V shed 5 bases and J 11 bases; nucleotides not matched to a gene: 21. Germline loops: CDR1 SGHNT, CDR2 YYREEE (reference sequence). The CDR3 runs 16 residues. CDR3 loop: CASSSDRGQVTYGEYF. The CDR3 region has the DNA TGTGCCAGCAGTTCCGACAGGGGACAAGTTACCTACGGAGAGTACTTC.

The chain's CDR3 is CASSETQGAGETQYF. In DNA form, the CDR3 reads TGTGCCAGCAGCGAGACACAGGGGGCGGGAGAGACCCAGTACTTC. The chain joins TRBV9 to TRBJ2-5, with TRBD1 identical over 9 bases. With V trimmed by 3 bases and J by 4 bases, 7 bases remained unmatched. CDR1 is SGDLS, CDR2 YYNGEE, per germline. CDR3 size: 15 residues.

The chain joins TRBV9 to TRBJ2-2; TRBD2 is a possible D gene (6 bases). V gave up 4 bases and J gave up 2 bases, with 12 bases separating them. The CDR3 sequence is 15 residues long. The germline gives CDR1 SGDLS, CDR2 YYNGEE. CDR3 sequence reads: CASSRGTLNTGELFF. Written as DNA, the CDR3 is TGTGCCAGCAGCCGGGGGACGCTCAACACCGGGGAGCTGTTTTTT.

The chain couples TRBV6-2 or TRBV6-3 to TRBJ2-5; unclear D gene. CDR1 MNHEY and CDR2 SVGEGT come from the germline V gene. The V and J ends lost 2 bases and 1 base respectively, with 8 bases between them. This CDR3 has 14 amino acids. CDR3 DNA: TGTGCCAGCAGTTACGTGGCGGCCCAAGAGACCCAGTACTTC. Translation: CASSYVAAQETQYF.

This clone was picked up one time. The rearrangement links TRBV12-3 or TRBV12-4 to TRBJ1-1; D is unclear. V shed 3 bases and J shed 6 bases, with 11 bases lying between them. The CDR3 consists of 13 residues. The CDR3 DNA sequence: TGTGCCAGCAGTTTCTCAGGTTTCCCTGAAGCTTTCTTT. Amino acids: CASSFSGFPEAFF.

The V gene is TRBV18, the J gene TRBJ2-6; weak D call: TRBD1 (5 bases). Germline V gene data show CDR1 as KGHSH and CDR2 as LQKENI. V lost 5 bases and J 2 bases, leaving 10 bases between the germline ends. This CDR3 is 15 amino acids long. CDR3 residues: CASSAQGAGANVLTF. The CDR3, as DNA: TGTGCCAGCTCAGCCCAAGGGGCTGGGGCCAACGTCCTGACTTTC.

The chain combines TRBV11-2 with TRBJ2-3; 7 bases are a match to TRBD1. Germline CDR1 is SGHAT and CDR2 is FQNNGV. V shed 2 bases and J 4 bases; nucleotides not matched to a gene: 3. The CDR3 is 14 amino acids. The CDR3 loop is CASSLSTGADTQYF. The CDR3 DNA sequence: TGTGCCAGCAGCTTATCCACAGGGGCAGATACGCAGTATTTT.

The genes are TRBV6-5 and TRBJ1-4; 7 nucleotides align to TRBD1. J lost 11 bases, V lost 2 bases, and 14 bases had no gene match. Germline V gene lookup returns CDR1 MNHEY and CDR2 SVGAGI. The CDR3 has 16 residues. The CDR3: CASSYLEGQGGGKLFF. The CDR3, as DNA: TGTGCCAGCAGTTACCTTGAGGGCCAGGGGGGTGGGAAACTGTTTTTT.

In nucleotides, the CDR3 is TGTGCCAGCAGCCGCGTGGGCCCGTACAATGAGCAGTTCTTC. Its translation: CASSRVGPYNEQFF. V gene TRBV6-2 or TRBV6-3 combines with J gene TRBJ2-1; no definite D call. The V gene's germline CDR1 is MNHEY and CDR2 SVGEGT. With 6 bases removed from V and 4 bases from J, the gap between germline ends came to 13 bases. This CDR3 is built from 14 residues.

The CDR3 region has the DNA TGCGCCAGCAGCCAACTACTGACAGGGGCCCCCTCACCCCTCCACTTT. Amino acids: CASSQLLTGAPSPLHF. This chain joins TRBV4-1 and TRBJ1-6, with TRBD1 matching over 8 bases. There are 16 residues in the CDR3. CDR1 is MGHRA, CDR2 YSYEKL, per germline. V was clipped by 2 bases and J by 10 bases; unmatched bases: 10.

The gene calls are TRBV4-3 and TRBJ2-1; possible D gene TRBD2, 7 bases. Trimming took off 4 bases at V and 8 bases at J, with 12 bases between the two ends. The CDR3 consists of 13 residues. Germline lookup yields CDR1 LGHNA and CDR2 YSLEER. The CDR3 loop reads CASSPSGGDEQFF. The CDR3 DNA is TGCGCCAGCAGCCCGTCGGGGGGCGATGAGCAGTTCTTC.

This CDR3 is CASTLAGGTYEQYF. CDR3 nucleotide sequence: TGTGCCAGCACACTAGCGGGGGGCACCTACGAGCAGTACTTC. The chain carries TRBV28 and TRBJ2-7; 12 bases fit TRBD2. V lost 7 bases to trimming and J lost 2 bases; unmatched junction nucleotides: 3. Germline V gene data show CDR1 as MDHEN and CDR2 as SYDVKM. This CDR3 is 14 amino acids long.